This entry describes one T cell receptor beta chain. Its antigen is undetermined. The identical CDR3 is also encoded by other nucleotide sequences in the sample. The data are from a study of shared clonotypes between healthy human individuals. Study-level findings and limits: As a rule, naive subsets had a larger estimated richness than memory subsets. Some naive CD4 clonotypes, 4% to 6%, turned up in common across four donors.

The naive CD8 population came from CD45RO-negative cells selected for CCR7, without terminally differentiated effector memory CD45RA+ cells. Libraries were prepared by immunoSEQ multiplex PCR; TCRdb keeps only in-frame clonotypes and omits some of them. The sample shows hundreds of thousands of clones, 92% of them seen only once. The CDR3 is 15 residues long. V dropped 0 bases and J dropped 0 bases, with 6 bases sitting between them. Germline CDR1 and CDR2: SGDLS and YYNGEE. Sample: naive CD8+ T cells sorted from blood. This TCR derives from a man under 40 in good health. The V and J genes are TRBV9 and TRBJ2-2; weak D call: TRBD1 (6 bases). Here the CDR3 reads CASSVAGANTGELFF. In nucleotides, the CDR3 is TGTGCCAGCAGCGTAGCAGGGGCGAACACCGGGGAGCTGTTTTTT.